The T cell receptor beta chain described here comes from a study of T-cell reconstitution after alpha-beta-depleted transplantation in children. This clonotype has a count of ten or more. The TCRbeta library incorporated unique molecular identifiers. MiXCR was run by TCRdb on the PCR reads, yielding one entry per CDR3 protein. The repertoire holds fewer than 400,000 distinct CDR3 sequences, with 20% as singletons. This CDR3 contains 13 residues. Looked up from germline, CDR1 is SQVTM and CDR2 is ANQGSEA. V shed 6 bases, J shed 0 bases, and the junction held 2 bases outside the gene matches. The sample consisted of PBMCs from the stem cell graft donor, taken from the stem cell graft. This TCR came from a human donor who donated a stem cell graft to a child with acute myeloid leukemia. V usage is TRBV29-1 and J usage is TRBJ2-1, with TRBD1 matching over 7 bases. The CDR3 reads CSVRGSSYNEQFF. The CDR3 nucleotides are TGCAGCGTCAGGGGGAGCTCCTACAATGAGCAGTTCTTC.